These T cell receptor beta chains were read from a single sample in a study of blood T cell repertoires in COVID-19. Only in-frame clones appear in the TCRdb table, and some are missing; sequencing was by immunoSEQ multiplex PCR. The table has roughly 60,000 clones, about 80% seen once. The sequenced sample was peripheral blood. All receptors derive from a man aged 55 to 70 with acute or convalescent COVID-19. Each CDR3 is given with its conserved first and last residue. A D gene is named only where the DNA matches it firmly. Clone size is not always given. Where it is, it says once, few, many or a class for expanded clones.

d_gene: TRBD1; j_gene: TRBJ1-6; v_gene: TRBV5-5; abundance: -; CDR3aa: CASSSDRAYNSPLHF; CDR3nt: TGTGCCAGCAGCTCCGACAGGGCCTATAATTCACCCCTCCACTTT
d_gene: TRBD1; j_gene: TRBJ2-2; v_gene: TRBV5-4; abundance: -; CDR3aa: CASSGQGASAGELFF; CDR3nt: TGTGCCAGCAGCGGACAGGGGGCTAGTGCCGGGGAGCTGTTTTTT
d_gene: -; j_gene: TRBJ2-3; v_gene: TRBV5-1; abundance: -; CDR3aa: CASSLEDSDTDTQYF; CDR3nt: TGCGCCAGCAGCTTGGAAGATTCAGACACAGATACGCAGTATTTT
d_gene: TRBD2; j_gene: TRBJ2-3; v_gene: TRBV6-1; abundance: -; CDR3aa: CASSERAGGSDTQYF; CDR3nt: TGTGCCAGCAGTGAACGGGCGGGGGGTTCAGATACGCAGTATTTT
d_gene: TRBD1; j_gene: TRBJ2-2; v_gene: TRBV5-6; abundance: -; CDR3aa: CASSYRGRNGELFF; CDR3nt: TGTGCCAGCAGCTACAGGGGGCGTAACGGGGAGCTGTTTTTT
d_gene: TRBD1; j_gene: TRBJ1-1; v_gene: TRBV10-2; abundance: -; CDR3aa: CASRGQLPMRTEAFF; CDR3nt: TGCGCCAGCAGGGGACAGCTACCCATGAGGACTGAAGCTTTCTTT
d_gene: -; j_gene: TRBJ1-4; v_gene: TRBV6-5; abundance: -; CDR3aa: CAHGGQTLTNEKLFF; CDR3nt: TGTGCCCATGGCGGGCAGACACTTACCAATGAAAAACTGTTTTTT
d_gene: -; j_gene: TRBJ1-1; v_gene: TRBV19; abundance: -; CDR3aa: CASSFLQGTNTEAFF; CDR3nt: TGTGCCAGTAGTTTTTTGCAGGGGACGAACACTGAAGCTTTCTTT
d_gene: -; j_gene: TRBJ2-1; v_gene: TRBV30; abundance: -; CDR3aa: CAWRTGSSYNEQFF; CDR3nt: TGTGCCTGGAGGACGGGGAGCTCCTACAATGAGCAGTTCTTC
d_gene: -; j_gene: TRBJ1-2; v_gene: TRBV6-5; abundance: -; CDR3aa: CASSYSRAWELGYTF; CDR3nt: TGTGCCAGCAGTTACTCGAGGGCATGGGAACTTGGCTACACCTTC
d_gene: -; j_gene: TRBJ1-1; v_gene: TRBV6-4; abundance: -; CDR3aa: CASSDSSRGTEAFF; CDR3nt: TGTGCCAGCAGTGACTCCTCCAGGGGCACTGAAGCTTTCTTT
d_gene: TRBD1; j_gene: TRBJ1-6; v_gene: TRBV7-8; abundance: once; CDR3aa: CASSFDRGGNSPLHF; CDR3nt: TGTGCCAGCAGCTTCGACAGGGGAGGTAATTCACCCCTCCACTTT
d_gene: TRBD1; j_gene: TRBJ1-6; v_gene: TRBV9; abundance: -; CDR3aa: CASSFTGGLSPLHF; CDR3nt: TGTGCCAGCAGTTTTACAGGGGGCCTTTCACCCCTCCACTTT
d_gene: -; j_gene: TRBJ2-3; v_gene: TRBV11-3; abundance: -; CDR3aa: CASTRRVGSTDTQYF; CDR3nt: TGTGCCAGCACCCGACGGGTGGGTAGCACAGATACGCAGTATTTT
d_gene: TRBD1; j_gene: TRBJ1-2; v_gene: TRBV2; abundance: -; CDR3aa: CASSDRTGALGYTF; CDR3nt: TGTGCCAGCAGTGATAGGACAGGGGCATTGGGCTACACCTTC
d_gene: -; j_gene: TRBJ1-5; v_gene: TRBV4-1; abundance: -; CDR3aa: CASSQEQGLGPQHF; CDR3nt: TGCGCCAGCAGCCAAGAACAGGGCTTAGGGCCCCAGCATTTT
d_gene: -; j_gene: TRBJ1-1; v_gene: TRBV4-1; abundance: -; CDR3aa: CASTAVGRKNTEAFF; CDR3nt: TGCGCCAGCACCGCTGTGGGGCGGAAGAACACTGAAGCTTTCTTT
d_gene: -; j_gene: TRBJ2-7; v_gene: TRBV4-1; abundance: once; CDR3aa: CASSQGPSSGSSYEQYF; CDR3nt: TGCGCCAGCAGCCAAGGCCCCAGTAGTGGGAGCTCCTACGAGCAGTACTTC
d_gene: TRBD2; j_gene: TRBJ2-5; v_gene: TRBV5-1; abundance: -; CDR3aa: CASSIGLAGQETQYF; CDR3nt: TGCGCCAGCAGCATTGGACTAGCGGGCCAAGAGACCCAGTACTTC
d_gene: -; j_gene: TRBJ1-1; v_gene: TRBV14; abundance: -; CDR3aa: CASSQVRTEAFF; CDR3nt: TGTGCCAGCAGCCAAGTCCGCACTGAAGCTTTCTTT
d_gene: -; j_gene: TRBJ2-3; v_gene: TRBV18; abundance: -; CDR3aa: CASSPPFGGATDTQYF; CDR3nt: TGTGCCAGCTCACCACCATTCGGGGGTGCCACAGATACGCAGTATTTT
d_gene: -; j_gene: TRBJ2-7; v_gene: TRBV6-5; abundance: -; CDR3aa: CASSYSGQGDYEQYF; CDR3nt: TGTGCCAGCAGTTACTCGGGCCAGGGTGACTACGAGCAGTACTTC
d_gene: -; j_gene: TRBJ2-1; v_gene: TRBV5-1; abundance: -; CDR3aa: CASGERAGLAGEQFF; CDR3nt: TGCGCCAGCGGAGAGCGGGCGGGGCTGGCGGGAGAGCAGTTCTTC
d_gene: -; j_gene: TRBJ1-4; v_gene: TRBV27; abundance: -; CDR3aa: CAVKTATNEKLFF; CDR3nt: TGTGCCGTAAAGACAGCAACTAATGAAAAACTGTTTTTT
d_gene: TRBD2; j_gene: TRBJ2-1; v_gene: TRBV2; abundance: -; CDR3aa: CASKRRGGLADPNEQFF; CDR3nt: TGTGCCAGCAAGAGACGAGGGGGACTAGCAGATCCGAATGAGCAGTTCTTC
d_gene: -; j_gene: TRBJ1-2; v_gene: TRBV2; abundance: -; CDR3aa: CASRKTPRDGYTF; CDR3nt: TGTGCCAGCAGAAAAACACCCCGTGATGGCTACACCTTC
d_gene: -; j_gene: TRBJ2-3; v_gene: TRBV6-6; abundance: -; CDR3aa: CASTHIGAVTDTQYF; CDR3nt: TGTGCCAGCACGCACATAGGGGCGGTAACAGATACGCAGTATTTT
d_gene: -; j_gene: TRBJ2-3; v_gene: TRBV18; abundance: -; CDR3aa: CASSPQSDTQYF; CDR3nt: TGTGCCAGCTCACCCCAGTCCGATACGCAGTATTTT
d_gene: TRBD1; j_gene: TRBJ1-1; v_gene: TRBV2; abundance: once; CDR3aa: CASSRDRARSTEAFF; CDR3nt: TGTGCCAGCAGCCGGGACAGGGCGAGGAGCACTGAAGCTTTCTTT
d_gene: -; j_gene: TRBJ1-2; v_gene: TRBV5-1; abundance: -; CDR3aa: CASSLDGAAGYTF; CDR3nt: TGCGCCAGCAGCTTGGATGGGGCCGCTGGCTACACCTTC
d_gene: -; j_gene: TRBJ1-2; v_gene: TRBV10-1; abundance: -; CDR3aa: CAPPRSNYGYTF; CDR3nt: TGCGCCCCCCCCCGGAGTAACTATGGCTACACCTTC
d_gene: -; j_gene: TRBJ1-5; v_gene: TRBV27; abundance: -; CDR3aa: CASSIQGINQPQHF; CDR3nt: TGTGCCAGCAGTATACAGGGCATCAATCAGCCCCAGCATTTT
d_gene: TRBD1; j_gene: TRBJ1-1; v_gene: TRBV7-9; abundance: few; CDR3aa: CASSSQEGQGTEAFF; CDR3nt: TGTGCCAGCAGCTCCCAGGAGGGACAGGGAACTGAAGCTTTCTTT
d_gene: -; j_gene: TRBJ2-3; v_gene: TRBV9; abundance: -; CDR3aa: CASSVAGEGGQDTQYF; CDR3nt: TGTGCCAGCAGCGTAGCCGGGGAGGGGGGGCAAGATACGCAGTATTTT
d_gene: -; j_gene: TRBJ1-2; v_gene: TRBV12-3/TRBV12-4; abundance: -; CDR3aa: CASSFQTGGYTF; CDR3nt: TGTGCCAGCAGTTTCCAGACAGGTGGCTACACCTTC
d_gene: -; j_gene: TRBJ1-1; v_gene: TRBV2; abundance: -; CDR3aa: CASSEDTTRNTEAFF; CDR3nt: TGTGCCAGCAGTGAAGATACGACAAGGAACACTGAAGCTTTCTTT
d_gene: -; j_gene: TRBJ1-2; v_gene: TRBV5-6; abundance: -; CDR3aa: CASSLVGVGGYTF; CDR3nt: TGTGCCAGCAGCTTGGTAGGGGTAGGGGGCTACACCTTC
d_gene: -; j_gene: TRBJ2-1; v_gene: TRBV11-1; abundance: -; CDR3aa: CASSPLQQGRQFF; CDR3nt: TGTGCCAGCAGCCCCCTCCAGCAGGGTAGGCAGTTCTTC
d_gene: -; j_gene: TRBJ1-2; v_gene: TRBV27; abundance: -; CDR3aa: CASSPRAGENYGYTF; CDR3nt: TGTGCCAGCAGTCCCAGGGCAGGGGAAAACTATGGCTACACCTTC
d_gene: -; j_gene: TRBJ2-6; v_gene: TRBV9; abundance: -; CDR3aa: CASSVDSHSGANVLTF; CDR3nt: TGTGCCAGCAGCGTGGACAGCCACTCTGGGGCCAACGTCCTGACTTTC
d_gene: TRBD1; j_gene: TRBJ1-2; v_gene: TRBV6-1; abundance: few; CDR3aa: CASSDYRGYGYTF; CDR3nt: TGTGCCAGCAGTGATTACAGGGGTTATGGCTACACCTTC
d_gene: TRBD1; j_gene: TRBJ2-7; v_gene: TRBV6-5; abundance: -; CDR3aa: CASSRDREYEQYF; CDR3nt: TGTGCCAGCAGCAGGGACAGGGAGTACGAGCAGTACTTC